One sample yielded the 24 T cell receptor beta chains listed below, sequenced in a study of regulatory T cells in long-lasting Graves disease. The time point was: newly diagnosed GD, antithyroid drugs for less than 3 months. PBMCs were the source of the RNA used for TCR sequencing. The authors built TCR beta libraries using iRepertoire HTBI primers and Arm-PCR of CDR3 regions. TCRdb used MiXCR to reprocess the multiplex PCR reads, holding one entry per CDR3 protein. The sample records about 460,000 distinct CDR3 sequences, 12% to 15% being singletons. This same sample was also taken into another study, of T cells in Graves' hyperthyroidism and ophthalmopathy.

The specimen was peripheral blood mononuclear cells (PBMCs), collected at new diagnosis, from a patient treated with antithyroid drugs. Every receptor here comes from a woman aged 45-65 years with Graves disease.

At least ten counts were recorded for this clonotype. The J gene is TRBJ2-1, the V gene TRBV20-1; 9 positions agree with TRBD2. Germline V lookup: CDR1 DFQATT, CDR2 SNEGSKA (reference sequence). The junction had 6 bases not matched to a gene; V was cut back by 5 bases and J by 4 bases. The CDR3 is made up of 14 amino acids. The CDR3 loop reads CSALSGRGYNEQFF. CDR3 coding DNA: TGCAGTGCTCTTAGCGGGAGAGGATACAATGAGCAGTTCTTC.

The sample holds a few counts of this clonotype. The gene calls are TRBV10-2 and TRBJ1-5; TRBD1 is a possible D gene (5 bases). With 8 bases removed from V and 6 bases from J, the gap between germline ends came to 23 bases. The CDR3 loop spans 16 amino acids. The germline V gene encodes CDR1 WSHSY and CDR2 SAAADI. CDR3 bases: TGCGCCAGCTCTGGTGGGTTTCAGGGTGGGGTTCAGCCCCAGCATTTT. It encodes CASSGGFQGGVQPQHF.

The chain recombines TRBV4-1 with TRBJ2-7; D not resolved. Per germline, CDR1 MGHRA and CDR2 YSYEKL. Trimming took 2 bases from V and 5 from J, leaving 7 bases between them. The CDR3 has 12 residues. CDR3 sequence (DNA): TGCGCCAGCAGCCAAATTAGCCACGAGCAGTACTTC. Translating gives CASSQISHEQYF.

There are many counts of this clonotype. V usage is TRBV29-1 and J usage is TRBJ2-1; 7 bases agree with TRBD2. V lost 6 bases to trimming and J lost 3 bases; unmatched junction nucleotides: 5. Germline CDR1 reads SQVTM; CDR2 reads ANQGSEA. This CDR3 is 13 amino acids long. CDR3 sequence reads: CSVRRDYYNEQFF. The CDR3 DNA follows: TGCAGCGTCCGCCGGGACTACTACAATGAGCAGTTCTTC.

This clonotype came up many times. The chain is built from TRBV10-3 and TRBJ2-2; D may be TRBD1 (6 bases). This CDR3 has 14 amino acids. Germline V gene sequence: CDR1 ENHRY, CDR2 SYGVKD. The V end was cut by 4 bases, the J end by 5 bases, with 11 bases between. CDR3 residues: CAISGTTGTGELFF. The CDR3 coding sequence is TGTGCCATCAGTGGTACCACAGGGACCGGGGAGCTGTTTTTT.

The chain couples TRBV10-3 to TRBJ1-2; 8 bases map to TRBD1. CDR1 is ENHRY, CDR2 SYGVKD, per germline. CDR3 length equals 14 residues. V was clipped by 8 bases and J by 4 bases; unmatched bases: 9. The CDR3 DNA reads TGTGCCATCGGAGACAGGGGCGGCCCCTATGGCTACACCTTC. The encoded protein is CAIGDRGGPYGYTF.

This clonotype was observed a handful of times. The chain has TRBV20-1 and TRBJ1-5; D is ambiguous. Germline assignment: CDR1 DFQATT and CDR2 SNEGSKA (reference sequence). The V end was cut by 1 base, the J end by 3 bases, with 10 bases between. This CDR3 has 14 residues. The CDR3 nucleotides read TGCAGTGCTAGAGTAGGGATGCACAATCAGCCCCAGCATTTT. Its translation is CSARVGMHNQPQHF.

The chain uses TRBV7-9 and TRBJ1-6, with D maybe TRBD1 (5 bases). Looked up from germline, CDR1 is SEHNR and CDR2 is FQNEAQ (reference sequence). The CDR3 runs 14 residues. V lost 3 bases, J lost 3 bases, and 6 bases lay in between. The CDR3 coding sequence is TGTGCCAGCAGCTTGACAGACTATAATTCACCCCTCCACTTT. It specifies CASSLTDYNSPLHF.

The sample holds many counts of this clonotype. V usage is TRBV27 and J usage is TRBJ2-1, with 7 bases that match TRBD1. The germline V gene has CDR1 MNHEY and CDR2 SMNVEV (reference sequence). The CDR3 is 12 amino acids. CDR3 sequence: CAVGGQGNEQFF. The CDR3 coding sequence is TGTGCTGTAGGGGGCCAGGGCAATGAGCAGTTCTTC.

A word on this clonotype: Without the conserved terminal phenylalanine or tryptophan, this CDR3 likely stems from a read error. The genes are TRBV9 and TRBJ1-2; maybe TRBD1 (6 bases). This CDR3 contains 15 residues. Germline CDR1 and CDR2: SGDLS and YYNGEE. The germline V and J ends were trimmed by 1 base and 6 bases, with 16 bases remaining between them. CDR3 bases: TGTGCCAGCAGCGTATTTCCCCGGGGGGGCGATGGCTACACCTCC. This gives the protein CASSVFPRGGDGYTS.

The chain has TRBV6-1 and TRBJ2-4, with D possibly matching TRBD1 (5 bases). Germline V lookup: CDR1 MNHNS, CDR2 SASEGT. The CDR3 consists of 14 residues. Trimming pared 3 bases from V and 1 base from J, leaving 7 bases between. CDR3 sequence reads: CASSDSGAKNIQYF. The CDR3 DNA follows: TGTGCCAGCAGTGACTCAGGGGCCAAAAACATTCAGTACTTC.

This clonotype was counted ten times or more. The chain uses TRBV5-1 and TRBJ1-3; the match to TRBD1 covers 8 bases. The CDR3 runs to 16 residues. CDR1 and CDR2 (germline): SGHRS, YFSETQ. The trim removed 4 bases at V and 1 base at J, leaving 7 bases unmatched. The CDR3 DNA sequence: TGCGCCAGCAGCCGGGACAGGCCGTCTTCTGGAAACACCATATATTTT. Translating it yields CASSRDRPSSGNTIYF.

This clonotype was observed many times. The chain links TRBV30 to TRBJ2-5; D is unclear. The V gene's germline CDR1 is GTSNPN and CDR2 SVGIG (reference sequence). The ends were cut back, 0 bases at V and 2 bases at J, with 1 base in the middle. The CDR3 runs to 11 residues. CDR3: CAWSVQETQYF. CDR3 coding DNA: TGTGCCTGGAGTGTTCAAGAGACCCAGTACTTC.

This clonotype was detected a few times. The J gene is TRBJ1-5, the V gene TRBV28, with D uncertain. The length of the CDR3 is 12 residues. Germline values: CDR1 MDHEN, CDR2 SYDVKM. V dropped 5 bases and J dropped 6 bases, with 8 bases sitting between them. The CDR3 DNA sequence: TGTGCCAGCAGTCCCCTAATTCAGCCCCAGCATTTT. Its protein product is CASSPLIQPQHF.

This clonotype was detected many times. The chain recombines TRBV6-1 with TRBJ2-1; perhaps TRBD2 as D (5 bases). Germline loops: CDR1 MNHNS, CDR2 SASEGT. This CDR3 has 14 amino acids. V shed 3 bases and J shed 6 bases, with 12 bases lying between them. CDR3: CASSERVGANEQFF. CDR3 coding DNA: TGTGCCAGCAGTGAGCGGGTTGGAGCCAATGAGCAGTTCTTC.

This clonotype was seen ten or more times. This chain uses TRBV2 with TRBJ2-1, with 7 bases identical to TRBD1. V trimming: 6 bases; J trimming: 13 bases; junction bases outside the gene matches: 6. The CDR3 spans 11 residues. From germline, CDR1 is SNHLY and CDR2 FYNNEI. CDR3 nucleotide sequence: TGTGCCAGCAGCGACAGGGTTATTCAGTTCTTC. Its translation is CASSDRVIQFF.

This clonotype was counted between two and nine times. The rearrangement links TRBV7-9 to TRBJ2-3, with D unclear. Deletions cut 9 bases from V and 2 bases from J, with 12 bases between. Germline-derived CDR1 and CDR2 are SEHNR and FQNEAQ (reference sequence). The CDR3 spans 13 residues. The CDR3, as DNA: TGTGCCAGTACGACCGAGAACACAGATACGCAGTATTTT. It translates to CASTTENTDTQYF.

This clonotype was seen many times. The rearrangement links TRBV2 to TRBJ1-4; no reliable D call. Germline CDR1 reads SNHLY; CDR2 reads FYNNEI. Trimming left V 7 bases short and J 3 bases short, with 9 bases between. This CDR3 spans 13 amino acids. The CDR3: CASMSQSNEKLFF. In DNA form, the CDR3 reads TGTGCCAGCATGAGCCAGTCTAATGAAAAACTGTTTTTT.

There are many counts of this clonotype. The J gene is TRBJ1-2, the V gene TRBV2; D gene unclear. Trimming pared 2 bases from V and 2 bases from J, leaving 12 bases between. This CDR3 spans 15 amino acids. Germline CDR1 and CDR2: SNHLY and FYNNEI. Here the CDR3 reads CASSEIRAGNYGYTF. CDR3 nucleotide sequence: TGTGCCAGCAGTGAAATACGGGCCGGGAACTATGGCTACACCTTC.

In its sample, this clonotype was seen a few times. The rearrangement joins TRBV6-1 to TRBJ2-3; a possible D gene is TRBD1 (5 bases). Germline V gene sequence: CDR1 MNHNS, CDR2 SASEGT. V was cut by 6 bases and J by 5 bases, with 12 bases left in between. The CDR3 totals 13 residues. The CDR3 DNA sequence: TGTGCCAGCAGACCCAGGGTGGTAGATACGCAGTATTTT. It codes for CASRPRVVDTQYF.

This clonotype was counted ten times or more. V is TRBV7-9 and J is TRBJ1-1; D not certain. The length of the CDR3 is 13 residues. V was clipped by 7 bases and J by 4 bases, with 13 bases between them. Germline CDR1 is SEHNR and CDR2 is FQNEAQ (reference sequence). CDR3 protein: CASTQRRATEAFF. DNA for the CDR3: TGTGCCAGCACCCAAAGGCGGGCCACTGAAGCTTTCTTT. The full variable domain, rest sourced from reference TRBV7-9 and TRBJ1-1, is DTGVSQNPRHKITKRGQNVTFRCDPISEHNRLYWYRQTLGQGPEFLTYFQNEAQLEKSRLLSDRFSAERPKGSFSTLEIQRTEQGDSAMYLCASTQRRATEAFFGQGTRLTVV.

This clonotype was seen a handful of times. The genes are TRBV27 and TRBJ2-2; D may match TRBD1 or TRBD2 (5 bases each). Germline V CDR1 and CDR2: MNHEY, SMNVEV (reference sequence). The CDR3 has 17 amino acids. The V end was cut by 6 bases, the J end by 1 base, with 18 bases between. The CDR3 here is CASRGERDRLNTGELFF. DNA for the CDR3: TGTGCCAGCAGAGGAGAGAGGGACCGATTGAACACCGGGGAGCTGTTTTTT.

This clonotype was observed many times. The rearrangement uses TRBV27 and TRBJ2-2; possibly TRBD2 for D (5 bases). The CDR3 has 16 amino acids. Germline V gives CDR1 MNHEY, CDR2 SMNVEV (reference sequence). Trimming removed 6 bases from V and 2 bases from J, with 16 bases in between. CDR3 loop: CASSNPGLTNTGELFF. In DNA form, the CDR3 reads TGTGCCAGCAGCAACCCGGGATTAACTAACACCGGGGAGCTGTTTTTT.

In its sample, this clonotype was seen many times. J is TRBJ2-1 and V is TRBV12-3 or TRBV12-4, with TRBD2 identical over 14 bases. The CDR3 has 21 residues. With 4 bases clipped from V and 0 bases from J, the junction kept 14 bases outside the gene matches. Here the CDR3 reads CASSSPQRTSGRPSSYNEQFF. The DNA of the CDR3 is TGTGCCAGCAGTTCCCCACAAAGGACTAGCGGGAGGCCGAGCTCCTACAATGAGCAGTTCTTC.